The 25 T cell receptor beta chains below all came from one sample that was sequenced in a study of tumor and adjacent non-tumor tissue in lung cancer. TCRbeta libraries were built with three rounds of nested PCR, modified from ARM-PCR. One entry per CDR3 protein results from TCRdb running MiXCR on the multiplex PCR reads. Of about 110,000 distinct CDR3 sequences in the sample, 60% to 80% are singletons; the top ten hold roughly 19%. This sample's RNA came from whole unsorted tissue. The normal lung tissue was taken more than 3 cm from the tumor edge. Source material: distant non-tumor lung tissue. Receptor source: a man in his sixties with non-small cell lung cancer.

This clonotype was counted a single time. The conserved phenylalanine or tryptophan is not found at the CDR3 terminus, so this likely reflects a read error. The chain joins TRBV29-1 to TRBJ2-7; TRBD1 agrees at 7 bases. Germline V gene lookup returns CDR1 SQVTM and CDR2 ANQGSEA. The CDR3 has 12 amino acids. In DNA form, the CDR3 reads TGCAACGCTTGTGACAGGGTTGATGAGCAGTACTTA. It encodes CNACDRVDEQYL.

This clonotype was picked up one time. Germline and junction disagree at one end, which may indicate a read error. This chain joins TRBV6-5 and TRBJ2-7; 7 nucleotides agree with TRBD1. Per the germline V gene, CDR1 is MNHEY and CDR2 is SVGAGI. The CDR3 sequence is 15 residues long. The CDR3 DNA reads TGTGTCAGCAGAACAAACAGGGGAAGCTCCTACGAGCGGTACTTC. This gives the protein CVSRTNRGSSYERYF.

This clonotype was counted ten times or more. The chain has TRBV5-6 and TRBJ2-5; D remains unclear. The CDR3 is 16 amino acids. V shed 1 base and J shed 5 bases, with 18 bases lying between them. In germline, CDR1 is SGHDT, CDR2 YYEEEE. The chain's CDR3 is CASSLHFNSVAETQYF. CDR3 coding DNA: TGTGCCAGCAGCTTGCATTTCAACAGCGTGGCCGAGACCCAGTACTTC.

Of note for this clonotype: This clone may be a read error of a much larger clone one base away. The J gene is TRBJ1-6, the V gene TRBV30; tentative D call: TRBD1 (6 bases). The CDR3 covers 13 residues. From germline, CDR1 is GTSNPN and CDR2 SVGIG (reference sequence). CDR3 amino acids: CTWSLAGASPLHF. The CDR3 DNA follows: TGTACCTGGAGTTTGGCAGGGGCCTCACCCCTCCACTTT. The entire variable domain, with the rest obtained from reference TRBV30 and TRBJ1-6, is as follows: SQTIHQWPATLVQPVGSPLSLECTVEGTSNPNLYWYRQAAGRGLQLLFYSVGIGQISSEVPQNLSASRPQDRQFILSSKKLLLSDSGFYLCTWSLAGASPLHFGNGTRLTVT.

A note on this clonotype: This CDR3 is missing its conserved last phenylalanine or tryptophan, likely due to a read error. This rearrangement joins TRBV4-1 to TRBJ2-2, with 10 bases identical to TRBD2. The CDR3 runs 14 residues. Trimming took 5 bases from V and 9 from J; bases not matched to a gene: 6. Germline V gene lookup returns CDR1 MGHRA and CDR2 YSYEKL. The CDR3 reads CASSEREGTWELFY. DNA for the CDR3: TGCGCCAGCAGCGAGCGGGAGGGGACCTGGGAGCTGTTTTAT.

Notes on this clonotype: Here the CDR3 omits its conserved ending phenylalanine or tryptophan, so a read error is the likely source. The chain links TRBV11-3 to TRBJ2-7, with D unclear. Germline loops: CDR1 SGHNT, CDR2 YENEEA. The CDR3 contains 11 residues. CDR3 protein: CASSLLDEQYS. The CDR3 region has the DNA TGTGCCAGCAGCTTACTCGACGAACAGTACTCC.

Concerning this clonotype itself: The junction does not match germline at one end; this may be a read error. The chain combines TRBV6-4 with TRBJ2-3; perhaps TRBD1 as D (6 bases). The length of the CDR3 is 15 residues. The germline gives CDR1 MRHNA, CDR2 SNTAGT. Here the CDR3 reads CASSAKQGFTDMQYF. CDR3 sequence (DNA): TGTGCCAGCAGCGCCAAACAGGGATTCACAGATATGCAGTATTTT.

The table lists this clonotype with a few counts. The gene calls are TRBV2 and TRBJ2-5; 8 bases align to TRBD2. This CDR3 comprises 13 residues. With V trimmed by 8 bases and J by 1 base, 3 bases remained unmatched. Germline V gene data show CDR1 as SNHLY and CDR2 as FYNNEI. As DNA, the CDR3 is TGTGCCAGCGCCGGGGGGGCCCAAGAGACCCAGTACTTC. It translates to CASAGGAQETQYF.

This chain uses TRBV5-1 with TRBJ2-5, with TRBD2 matching over 13 bases. CDR3 length equals 17 residues. The V and J ends lost 0 bases and 5 bases, in that order; junction bases with no gene match: 7. Per the germline V gene, CDR1 is SGHRS and CDR2 is YFSETQ. The CDR3 here is CASSLEWTSGGRETQYF. The CDR3 nucleotides are TGCGCCAGCAGCTTGGAGTGGACTAGCGGGGGTCGCGAGACCCAGTACTTC.

The V gene is TRBV28, the J gene TRBJ2-1, with 10 bases that match TRBD1. Germline-derived CDR1 and CDR2 are MDHEN and SYDVKM. The CDR3 is 16 amino acids. V shed 5 bases, J shed 4 bases, and the junction held 8 bases outside the gene matches. This CDR3 is CASSMPGQGTYNEQFF. In DNA form, the CDR3 reads TGTGCCAGCAGTATGCCGGGACAGGGGACGTACAATGAGCAGTTCTTC.

CDR3: CASRGTLNEQFF. CDR3 sequence (DNA): TGTGCCAGCAGGGGGACTCTAAATGAGCAGTTCTTC. The chain links TRBV12-3 or TRBV12-4 to TRBJ2-1, with D perhaps matching TRBD2 (6 bases). Trimming removed 6 bases from V and 7 bases from J, with 10 bases in between. The CDR3 sequence is 12 residues long.

The table lists this clonotype with many counts. The chain is built from TRBV4-1 and TRBJ2-2; TRBD1 might be the D (6 bases). V was pared by 4 bases and J by 11 bases, with 23 bases between. The CDR3 loop spans 16 amino acids. Per the germline V gene, CDR1 is MGHRA and CDR2 is YSYEKL. Written as DNA, the CDR3 is TGCGCCAGCAGCCGAGGAGGACAGATGAATAGCGAAGAGCTGTTTTTT. This sequence encodes CASSRGGQMNSEELFF.

As concerns this clonotype: A much larger clone sits a single nucleotide away, making a read error possible. This chain links TRBV29-1 with TRBJ2-7, with D possibly TRBD1 on 6 matching bases. The germline V and J ends were trimmed by 8 bases and 1 base, with 15 bases remaining between them. This CDR3 has 13 residues. The germline V gene encodes CDR1 SQVTM and CDR2 ANQGSEA. The CDR3 sequence is CSLVWTASYEQYF. CDR3 coding DNA: TGCAGCCTTGTATGGACAGCGTCCTACGAGCAGTACTTC.

This clonotype was detected only once. The chain employs TRBV28 and TRBJ2-5; unclear D gene. This CDR3 is 12 amino acids long. Germline lookup yields CDR1 MDHEN and CDR2 SYDVKM. V dropped 7 bases and J dropped 2 bases, with 8 bases sitting between them. The CDR3 loop reads CASTVGQETQYF. The CDR3 DNA is TGTGCCAGCACGGTCGGACAAGAGACCCAGTACTTC. Filled out from reference TRBV28 and TRBJ2-5, the complete variable domain reads DVKVTQSSRYLVKRTGEKVFLECVQDMDHENMFWYRQDPGLGLRLIYFSYDVKMKEKGDIPEGYSVSREKKERFSLILESASTNQTSMYLCASTVGQETQYFGPGTRLLVL.

As to this clonotype: A clone one base away is much larger, so this may be a read error. The V call is TRBV5-1, the J call TRBJ1-2, with a tentative D call TRBD1 (5 bases). This CDR3 is 14 amino acids long. CDR1 is SGHRS and CDR2 is YFSETQ in the germline V gene. The germline V and J ends were trimmed by 0 bases and 4 bases, with 10 bases remaining between them. This chain's CDR3 is CASSLGQSTYGYTF. CDR3 bases: TGCGCCAGCAGCTTGGGACAGTCCACCTATGGCTACACCTTC. The complete variable domain, with remaining parts taken from reference TRBV5-1 and TRBJ1-2, reads KAGVTQTPRYLIKTRGQQVTLSCSPISGHRSVSWYQQTPGQGLQFLFEYFSETQRNKGNFPGRFSGRQFSNSRSEMNVSTLELGDSALYLCASSLGQSTYGYTFGSGTRLTVV.

In the case of this clonotype: Germline and junction disagree at one end, which may indicate a read error. V and J are TRBV11-2 and TRBJ2-1; the D gene is possibly TRBD2 (6 bases). Per germline, CDR1 SGHAT and CDR2 FQNNGV. The CDR3 loop spans 14 amino acids. The CDR3 loop is CASRRTTMSTELFF. In DNA, the CDR3 is TGTGCCAGTAGACGGACTACTATGTCTACTGAGCTGTTCTTC.

The gene calls are TRBV4-1 and TRBJ2-3; D is ambiguous. CDR1 is MGHRA, CDR2 YSYEKL, per germline. Trimming shortened V by 8 bases and J by 1 base, and 13 bases separated the two germline ends. The CDR3 is made up of 14 amino acids. The CDR3 protein is CASGQDPGTDTQYF. The DNA of the CDR3 is TGCGCCAGCGGTCAAGACCCAGGCACAGATACGCAGTATTTT.

As regards this clonotype: A junction boundary mismatches the germline segment, possibly from a read error. The chain uses TRBV29-1 and TRBJ1-1; TRBD1 might be the D (6 bases). The CDR3 loop spans 12 amino acids. Germline V gene sequence: CDR1 SQVTM, CDR2 ANQGSEA. The CDR3 reads CSVSRGRGEAFF. CDR3 sequence (DNA): TGTAGCGTAAGCCGGGGCAGGGGCGAAGCTTTCTTT.

In the case of this clonotype: A much larger clone lies one base from this, so it may be a read error. The chain recombines TRBV14 with TRBJ2-3; the D is unclear. The length of the CDR3 is 11 residues. Germline V lookup: CDR1 SGHDN, CDR2 FVKESK. The CDR3 loop reads CASSHTVTQYF. The CDR3 DNA reads TGTGCCAGCAGCCACACAGTTACGCAGTATTTT. Filled out from reference TRBV14 and TRBJ2-3, the complete variable domain reads EAGVTQFPSHSVIEKGQTVTLRCDPISGHDNLYWYRRVMGKEIKFLLHFVKESKQDESGMPNNRFLAERTGGTYSTLKVQPAELEDSGVYFCASSHTVTQYFGPGTRLTVL.

On this clonotype itself: The junction shows a germline mismatch at one end, possibly a read error. The chain links TRBV6-2 or TRBV6-3 to TRBJ2-1; TRBD2 matches 16 bases. Looked up from germline, CDR1 is MNHEY and CDR2 is SVGEGT. The CDR3 contains 16 residues. Here the CDR3 reads CASRGLAGGPGGGQFF. As DNA, the CDR3 is TGTGCAAGCAGGGGACTAGCGGGAGGGCCGGGGGGTGGACAGTTCTTC.

This clonotype was counted at least ten times. V is TRBV5-6 and J is TRBJ1-1; perhaps TRBD1 as D (5 bases). Per germline, CDR1 SGHDT and CDR2 YYEEEE. The CDR3 loop spans 13 amino acids. Trimming left V 4 bases short and J 1 base short, with 8 bases between. This CDR3 is CASSRGPNTEAFF. In DNA, the CDR3 is TGTGCCAGCAGCCGGGGACCGAACACTGAAGCTTTCTTT.

Worth noting for this clonotype: A much bigger clone sits one base away, suggesting this may be a read error. The chain links TRBV5-1 to TRBJ2-3, with TRBD2 matching over 9 bases. Germline V lookup: CDR1 SGHRS, CDR2 YFSETQ. This CDR3 is built from 15 residues. The CDR3: CASNLLAGVKDTQYF. The CDR3 DNA reads as TGCGCCAGCAACTTGTTAGCGGGAGTCAAAGATACGCAGTATTTT.

The chain combines TRBV4-2 with TRBJ2-3; possibly TRBD1 or TRBD2 for D (6 bases each). CDR1 LGHNA and CDR2 YNFKEQ come from the germline V gene. V lost 0 bases, J lost 5 bases, and 18 bases lay in between. CDR3 length equals 17 residues. The CDR3 DNA reads TGTGCCAGCAGCCAAGATTATTCACTAGGGGGAGGAGATACGCAGTATTTT. Translated: CASSQDYSLGGGDTQYF.

This chain connects TRBV10-3 to TRBJ2-1; maybe TRBD2 (5 bases). V was shortened by 4 bases and J by 0 bases, with 10 bases between the two germline ends. The CDR3 spans 15 residues. The germline V gene encodes CDR1 ENHRY and CDR2 SYGVKD. In nucleotides, the CDR3 is TGTGCCATCAGTGGGTACCGGGACTCCTACAATGAGCAGTTCTTC. Its protein is CAISGYRDSYNEQFF.

In this sample, this clonotype turned up once. This chain uses TRBV25-1 with TRBJ1-2; D is undetermined. V was clipped by 6 bases and J by 6 bases, with 8 bases between them. Germline assignment: CDR1 MGHDK and CDR2 SYGVNS. The CDR3 covers 11 residues. The CDR3 loop reads CASRSTDGYTF. DNA for the CDR3: TGTGCCAGCAGATCCACTGATGGCTACACCTTC.